The rows below give T cell receptor beta chains drawn from one sample of a study of OX40 agonist ivuxolimab in advanced cancers. Assay used: immunoSEQ multiplex PCR; TCRdb lists only in-frame clones, some missing. There are about 61,000 clones in the sample; around 83% occur only once, and around 3.3% lies in the top ten. The source was CD4+ or CD8+ T cells sorted from blood, collected in a trial of the OX40 agonist ivuxolimab. These receptors all stem from an adult with an advanced solid tumor such as melanoma, head and neck, liver or kidney cancer. Both conserved end residues are part of each CDR3. Each record gives: V gene, D gene, clone size, J gene, CDR3 DNA, CDR3 protein. D genes are given only for firm matches. Where a row states a size, it is once, few, many or the class of an expanded clone; other rows omit it.

TRBV9	-	-	TRBJ2-2	TGTGCCAGCAGCCTCCCGCTGGGAGGGAACACCGGGGAGCTGTTTTTT	CASSLPLGGNTGELFF
TRBV5-1	-	-	TRBJ2-7	TGCGCCAGCAGCTTGGCAGCACCCGGGACAATACGGTACGAGCAGTACTTC	CASSLAAPGTIRYEQYF
TRBV9	-	-	TRBJ2-5	TGTGCCAGCAGCGACACAGGGAGGAGGGAGACCCAGTACTTC	CASSDTGRRETQYF
TRBV7-2	-	-	TRBJ1-1	TGTGCCAGCAGCTTAGCGCAGTGGAACACTGAAGCTTTCTTT	CASSLAQWNTEAFF
TRBV10-3	TRBD1	-	TRBJ1-5	TGTGCCATCAGTGAGCAGGGGGCGGGTAGTCAGCCCCAGCATTTT	CAISEQGAGSQPQHF
TRBV29-1	TRBD1	-	TRBJ2-1	TGCAGCCAGACCCGACCGGGGACAGGGGGAAGGAATGAGCAGTTCTTC	CSQTRPGTGGRNEQFF
TRBV5-1	-	-	TRBJ1-1	TGCGCCAGCACTCAGGGCACGAACACTGAAGCTTTCTTT	CASTQGTNTEAFF
TRBV7-7	TRBD1	-	TRBJ2-7	TGTGCTAGCAGCCGGGACAGGCACTACGAGCAGTACTTC	CASSRDRHYEQYF
TRBV4-3	TRBD1	-	TRBJ1-6	TGCGCCAGCAGCCGTGGACAGGGGTACTCACCCCTCCACTTT	CASSRGQGYSPLHF
TRBV4-1	TRBD2	-	TRBJ2-1	TGCGCCAGCAGCCAAAGTTGGAGCGGGGGGCGGTTTGATGAGCAGTTCTTC	CASSQSWSGGRFDEQFF
TRBV18	-	-	TRBJ2-1	TGTGCCAGCTCACCAGATCCGGGACGGGACAATGAGCAGTTCTTC	CASSPDPGRDNEQFF
TRBV4-3	TRBD1	-	TRBJ1-5	TGCGCCAGCAGCCAAGATCTCGGACAGGGCTACTCCGTTAGCAATCAGCCCCAGCATTTT	CASSQDLGQGYSVSNQPQHF
TRBV7-9	TRBD2	-	TRBJ2-7	TGTGCCCCTGCCCCACTAGCGGAAGCTGCCGACGAGCAGTACTTC	CAPAPLAEAADEQYF
TRBV5-5	TRBD1	-	TRBJ1-2	TGTGCCAGCAAACTACAGGGGGACTATGGCTACACCTTC	CASKLQGDYGYTF
TRBV7-3	TRBD2	few	TRBJ2-7	TGTGCCAGCAGCTTTTCGCGGGAGGGCGAGCAGTACTTC	CASSFSREGEQYF
TRBV6-5	-	-	TRBJ2-3	TGTGCCAGCAGTTACGCGACGGACGTGGATACGCAGTATTTT	CASSYATDVDTQYF
TRBV7-8	-	-	TRBJ2-5	TGTGCCAGCAGCTCCCGTCCCTATGGGGAGACCCAGTACTTC	CASSSRPYGETQYF
TRBV18	-	-	TRBJ1-1	TGTGCCAGCTCACCGGGAGGGGACACTGAAGCTTTCTTT	CASSPGGDTEAFF
TRBV5-1	-	-	TRBJ1-5	TGCGCCAGCAGCTTGGGGTCCTCAGACAGCTTTAATCAGCCCCAGCATTTT	CASSLGSSDSFNQPQHF
TRBV6-5	-	-	TRBJ2-5	TGTGCCAGCAGTTACGGTTCCGAGGGGACCCAGTACTTC	CASSYGSEGTQYF
TRBV15	-	-	TRBJ1-6	TGTGCCACCAGCAGAGATCCTGGTTATTCACCCCTCCACTTT	CATSRDPGYSPLHF
TRBV6-5	-	-	TRBJ2-7	TGTGCCAGCAGTGGCCCCTCTGGGGACGAGCAGTACTTC	CASSGPSGDEQYF
TRBV2	-	few	TRBJ1-2	TGTGCCAGCAGTGAAACGGGGGAGGGCTGGGGCTACACCTTC	CASSETGEGWGYTF
TRBV29-1	-	once	TRBJ1-2	TGCAGCGCCCCTGCCCGGGGGGCGGGGGAAAGCTATGGCTACACCTTC	CSAPARGAGESYGYTF
TRBV7-2	-	once	TRBJ2-5	TGTGCCAGCCTAACGGGGGCGAGGGGGACCCAGTACTTC	CASLTGARGTQYF
TRBV10-3	-	-	TRBJ1-6	TGTGCCATCAGTGCCTGGTGGGGGGTGGATTCACCCCTCCACTTT	CAISAWWGVDSPLHF
TRBV11-2	-	-	TRBJ2-4	TGTGCCAGCAGCCCTCACAGGGTGGAAGCCAAAAACATTCAGTACTTC	CASSPHRVEAKNIQYF
TRBV27	-	-	TRBJ2-7	TGTGCCAGCAGTTTCTTACGGAAGACCTACGAGCAGTACTTC	CASSFLRKTYEQYF
TRBV28	-	-	TRBJ2-1	TGTGCCAGCAGTTTAGGGGATAAGGGTGGGAGTTACAATGAGCAGTTCTTC	CASSLGDKGGSYNEQFF
TRBV7-3	-	-	TRBJ2-3	TGTGCCAGCAGCTTAGGGATTAGCACAGATACGCAGTATTTT	CASSLGISTDTQYF
TRBV18	-	-	TRBJ1-2	TGTGCCAGCTCACCACGGGGGGCAGGTAGCTATGGCTACACCTTC	CASSPRGAGSYGYTF
TRBV10-3	-	-	TRBJ1-2	TGTGCCATCAGTGGACAGTCGGGCTATGGCTACACCTTC	CAISGQSGYGYTF
TRBV4-3	TRBD1	once	TRBJ1-5	TGCGCCAGCAGCCTGTACGCGGGACAGAATAATCAGCCCCAGCATTTT	CASSLYAGQNNQPQHF
TRBV27	-	-	TRBJ2-2	TGTGCCAGCCAAAGGTTGTGGAACACCGGGGAGCTGTTTTTT	CASQRLWNTGELFF
TRBV6-1	-	-	TRBJ1-5	TGTGCCAGCAGAGAAAATTTAGGGAATCAGCCCCAGCATTTT	CASRENLGNQPQHF
TRBV6-1	-	-	TRBJ1-2	TGTGCCAGCAGTGAACAGCATCTATCAATTTATGGCTACACCTTC	CASSEQHLSIYGYTF
TRBV7-2	-	-	TRBJ1-6	TGTGCCAGCAGACCCACAGGGCGTTCACCCCTCCACTTT	CASRPTGRSPLHF
TRBV18	TRBD2	few	TRBJ2-7	TGTGCCAGCTCACCAGGGGGGGGATCCTACGAGCAGTACTTC	CASSPGGGSYEQYF
TRBV7-2	-	-	TRBJ2-1	TGTGCCAGCAGCTTAGGGCGCAGGGTCGGTGAGCAGTTCTTC	CASSLGRRVGEQFF
TRBV7-2	TRBD2	-	TRBJ2-3	TGTGCCAGCAGCTTTCTAGCGGGGGAGGGGGATACGCAGTATTTT	CASSFLAGEGDTQYF
TRBV7-8	-	-	TRBJ2-4	TGTGCCAGCAGCTCCCGGGACATTCAGTACTTC	CASSSRDIQYF
TRBV20-1	-	-	TRBJ2-7	TGCAGTGCTAGCAAGGGTACCGCGCAGTACTTC	CSASKGTAQYF
TRBV28	TRBD2	-	TRBJ2-7	TGTGCCAGCCATAATTGGGCGGGGGGGATTTACGAGCAGTACTTC	CASHNWAGGIYEQYF
TRBV11-3	TRBD1	-	TRBJ1-2	TGTGCCAGCAGCACCACAGGGGCGAATAACTATGGCTACACCTTC	CASSTTGANNYGYTF
TRBV6-1	TRBD1	-	TRBJ1-6	TGTGCCAGCAGACCTGAGACAGGGTTAGGGTCACCCCTCCACTTT	CASRPETGLGSPLHF
TRBV6-6	-	-	TRBJ1-1	TGTGCCAGCAGCACTGTGGCTGAAGCTTTCTTT	CASSTVAEAFF
TRBV29-1	-	-	TRBJ2-3	TGCAGCGTTGACACTGGGGGCCGTAATACGCAGTATTTT	CSVDTGGRNTQYF
TRBV23-1	-	-	TRBJ2-3	TGCGCCAGCAGCCTTCGACAGTCAGATACGCAGTATTTT	CASSLRQSDTQYF
TRBV4-2	TRBD2	-	TRBJ2-7	TGTGCCAGCAGCCAAGTGACTAGCGGGGGCGGCGAGCAGTACTTC	CASSQVTSGGGEQYF
TRBV19	TRBD1	once	TRBJ2-5	TGTGCCAGTAGTGGCACAGGGGGTCGCCAGACCCAGTACTTC	CASSGTGGRQTQYF
TRBV19	-	-	TRBJ2-2	TGTGCCAGTAGCTTCCTAGGGAACGGGGAGCTGTTTTTT	CASSFLGNGELFF
TRBV30	-	-	TRBJ2-7	TGTGCCTGGAAAGGGGGGCGCTACGAGCAGTACTTC	CAWKGGRYEQYF
TRBV7-2	TRBD1	few	TRBJ1-6	TGTGCCAGCAGCCTCACGACAGGGGTCAATAATTCACCCCTCCACTTT	CASSLTTGVNNSPLHF
TRBV23-1	TRBD1	-	TRBJ2-7	TGCGCCAGCAGTCAATCGCCAGGGGGAAGGGAGTGCGAGCAGTACTTC	CASSQSPGGRECEQYF
TRBV11-2	-	-	TRBJ2-7	TGTGCCAGCAGCTTAGACAGCTACGAGCAGTACTTC	CASSLDSYEQYF
TRBV9	-	-	TRBJ2-7	TGTGCCAGCAGCCCCCGGGGCAGGGGCTACGAGCAGTACTTC	CASSPRGRGYEQYF
TRBV14	-	-	TRBJ2-2	TGTGCCAGCTCCGATCTCTTAACCGGGACTAACACCGGGGAGCTGTTTTTT	CASSDLLTGTNTGELFF